This T cell receptor (beta chain) appears in the sequencing data of a study of T-cell reconstitution after alpha-beta-depleted transplantation in children (TCRdb year 2016). About the investigation overall: Using TCR repertoire profiling, the study followed T-cell immune reconstitution in a quantitative way in children after TCRalphabeta/CD19-depleted allogeneic hematopoietic cell transplantation. Findings and caveats that apply to the study as a whole: Over subsequent months, a decline in hyperexpanded clone frequencies was noted, and after one year, T-cell counts and TCRbeta diversity were mostly ascribed to newly produced T cells. The apparently early alphabetaT-cell count recovery about two months after transplant was reportedly dependent on only several hundred rapidly expanded clones derived from non-depleted graft cells. The high TCRbeta diversity at day 60 in some patients was ascribed to recipient T cells and intrathymic progenitors that had survived conditioning.

The sample's treatment or condition label, in plain terms: allogeneic hematopoietic cell transplantation with graft depleted of TCRalphabeta T cells and CD19 B cells. The children who served as transplant recipients had been given grafts of TCRalphabeta/CD19-depleted allogeneic hematopoietic cells. The cysteine opens and the phenylalanine closes a CDR3 of 16 amino acids. The entry retains the CDR3 DNA only, 48 bases that are in frame from base 1. Reading the germline V gene gives CDR1 WSHSY and CDR2 SAAADI. V ends up 0 bases short and J 4 bases short, with an unmatched junction base count of 5. Library prep was done by PCR. Instrument used: Illumina HiSeq 2500. TCR libraries were prepared with molecular barcoding, using unique molecular identifiers to normalize TCRbeta repertoire quantification. The public reads were reprocessed in TCRdb via fastp at Q25 and MiXCR, keeping in-frame beta chains. Each entry is one CDR3 protein sequence, shown with its most common DNA and genes. The sample has a few hundred thousand distinct CDR3 sequences on record, over 40% of them singletons. Around a quarter of the sample is held by the ten biggest clonotypes.

This clonotype was picked up many times. Its recognized antigen is unknown. No base quality information exists; no much larger clone differs at one position. The chain links TRBV10-2 with TRBJ1-2; 10 nucleotides in the junction match TRBD1. The material was PBMCs, obtained before TCRalphabeta/CD19-depleted stem cell transplant. This receptor was taken from a girl aged 2-15 years with aplastic anemia, due to receive a stem cell transplant. The CDR3 amino acid sequence is: CASSESGTGEIYGYTF. Read as DNA, the sequence is TGCGCCAGCAGTGAGTCTGGGACAGGGGAGATCTATGGCTACACCTTC.